The entry below describes one TCR beta chain. Its antigen is unknown. The data originate from a study of OX40 agonist ivuxolimab in advanced cancers. For the study at large: In this trial design, patients received ivuxolimab intravenously at 0.01 to 10 mg/kg every 2 weeks. Partial responses were seen in three patients, one with hepatocellular carcinoma and two with cutaneous melanoma. General study points: Partial responders treated at 0.1-3.0 mg/kg exhibited clonal expansion among the lowest measured.

Profiled with immunoSEQ multiplex PCR; TCRdb holds only in-frame clones, not every one. This table has nearly 55,000 clones, around 89% appearing once. With 0 bases removed from V and 5 bases from J, the gap between germline ends came to 13 bases. The CDR3 has 15 amino acids. Germline V lookup: CDR1 MGHRA, CDR2 YSYEKL. This receptor was taken from an adult with an advanced solid tumor such as melanoma, head and neck, liver or kidney cancer. This material consisted of CD4+ or CD8+ T cells sorted from blood, taken in a trial of the OX40 agonist ivuxolimab. The chain is built from TRBV4-1 and TRBJ2-5; tentatively, D is TRBD2 (6 bases). The CDR3 nucleotides read TGCGCCAGCAGCCAAGAGGTGACTAGGCCTGAGACCCAGTACTTC. Its translation: CASSQEVTRPETQYF.